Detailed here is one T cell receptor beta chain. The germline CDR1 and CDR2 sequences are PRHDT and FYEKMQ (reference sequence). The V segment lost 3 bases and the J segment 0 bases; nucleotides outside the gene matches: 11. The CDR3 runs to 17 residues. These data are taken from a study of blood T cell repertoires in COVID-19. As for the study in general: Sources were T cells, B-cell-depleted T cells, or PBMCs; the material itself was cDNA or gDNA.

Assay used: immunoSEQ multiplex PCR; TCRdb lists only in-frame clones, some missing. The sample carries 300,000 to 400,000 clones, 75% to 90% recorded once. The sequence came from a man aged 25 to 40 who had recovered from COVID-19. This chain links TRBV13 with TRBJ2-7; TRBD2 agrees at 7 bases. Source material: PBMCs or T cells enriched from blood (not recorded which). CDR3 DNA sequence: TGTGCCAGCAGCTTCTCCCTAGCGGAAAGCCGCTCCTACGAGCAGTACTTC. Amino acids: CASSFSLAESRSYEQYF.